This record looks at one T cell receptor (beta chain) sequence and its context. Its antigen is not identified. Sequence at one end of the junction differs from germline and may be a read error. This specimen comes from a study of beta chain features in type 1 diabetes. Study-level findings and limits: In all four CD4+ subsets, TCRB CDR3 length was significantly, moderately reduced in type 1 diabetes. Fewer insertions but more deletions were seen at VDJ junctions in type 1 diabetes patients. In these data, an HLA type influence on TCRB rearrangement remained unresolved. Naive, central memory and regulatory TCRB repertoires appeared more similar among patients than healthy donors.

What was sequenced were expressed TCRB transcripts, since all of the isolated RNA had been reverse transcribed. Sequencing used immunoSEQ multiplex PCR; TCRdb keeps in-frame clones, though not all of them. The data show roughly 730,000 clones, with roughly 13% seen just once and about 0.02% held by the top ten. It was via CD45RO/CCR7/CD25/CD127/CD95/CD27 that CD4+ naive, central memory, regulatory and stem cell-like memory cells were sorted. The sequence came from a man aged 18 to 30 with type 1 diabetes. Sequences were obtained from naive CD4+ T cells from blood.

Here the CDR3 reads CARSWGDASSGANVLTF. CDR3 coding DNA: TGTGCCCGCAGCTGGGGGGACGCTAGCTCTGGGGCCAACGTCCTGACTTTC. V usage is TRBV27 and J usage is TRBJ2-6, with D possibly TRBD2 on 6 matching bases. The CDR3 length is 17 residues. In germline, CDR1 is MNHEY, CDR2 SMNVEV (reference sequence).